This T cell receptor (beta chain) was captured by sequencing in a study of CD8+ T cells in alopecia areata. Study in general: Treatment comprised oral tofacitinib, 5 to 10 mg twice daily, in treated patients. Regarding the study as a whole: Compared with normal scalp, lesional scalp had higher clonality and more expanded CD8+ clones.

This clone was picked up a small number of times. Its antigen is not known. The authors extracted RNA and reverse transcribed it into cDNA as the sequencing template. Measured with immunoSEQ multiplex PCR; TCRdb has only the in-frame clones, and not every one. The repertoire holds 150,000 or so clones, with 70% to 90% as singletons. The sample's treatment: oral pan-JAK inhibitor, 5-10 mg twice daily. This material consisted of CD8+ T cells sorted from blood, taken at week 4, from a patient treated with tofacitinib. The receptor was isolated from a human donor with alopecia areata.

CDR3 region: CASSEVVVTDTQYF. As DNA, the CDR3 is TGTGCCAGCAGTGAAGTGGTGGTCACAGATACGCAGTATTTT. The chain carries TRBV6-1 and TRBJ2-3; D remains unclear. V was pared by 1 base and J by 2 bases, with 7 bases between. Germline V lookup: CDR1 MNHNS, CDR2 SASEGT. The CDR3 spans 14 residues.